The rows below give T cell receptor beta chains drawn from one sample of a study of blood T cell repertoires in COVID-19. The protocol was immunoSEQ multiplex PCR, while the TCRdb copy is restricted to in-frame clones and leaves out a portion. This sample carries under 250,000 clones, 70% to 90% of them seen once, and the ten largest clones take 2% to 3%. The sequencing sample was made of peripheral blood. The receptors were sampled from a woman aged 65 to 85 with active or convalescent COVID-19. Both conserved end residues are part of each CDR3. The order of the fields is clone size, J gene, D gene, V gene, CDR3 protein, CDR3 DNA. D genes are given only for firm matches. The size field is filled for only some rows; it gives once, few, many or a size class.

clone_size: NA
j_call: TRBJ1-3
d_call: NA
v_call: TRBV18
cdr3_aa: CASSTGFTASTIYF
cdr3_nt: TGTGCCAGCTCAACGGGTTTCACTGCGTCCACCATATATTTT

clone_size: NA
j_call: TRBJ2-7
d_call: TRBD2
v_call: TRBV5-6
cdr3_aa: CASSRWEGQAYEQYF
cdr3_nt: TGTGCCAGCAGCAGGTGGGAGGGGCAGGCCTACGAGCAGTACTTC

clone_size: NA
j_call: TRBJ2-2
d_call: TRBD2
v_call: TRBV6-1
cdr3_aa: CASSGTSGRARGGELFF
cdr3_nt: TGTGCCAGCAGTGGGACTAGCGGGAGGGCCCGGGGCGGGGAGCTGTTTTTT

clone_size: NA
j_call: TRBJ1-3
d_call: TRBD1
v_call: TRBV18
cdr3_aa: CASSPQGAFSGNTIYF
cdr3_nt: TGTGCCAGCTCACCTCAGGGGGCGTTCTCTGGAAACACCATATATTTT

clone_size: NA
j_call: TRBJ1-3
d_call: TRBD1
v_call: TRBV28
cdr3_aa: CASRENRGSGNTIYF
cdr3_nt: TGTGCCAGCAGGGAGAACAGGGGCTCTGGAAACACCATATATTTT

clone_size: NA
j_call: TRBJ1-2
d_call: NA
v_call: TRBV7-3
cdr3_aa: CASSPVQGVNYGYTF
cdr3_nt: TGTGCCAGCAGCCCAGTTCAGGGCGTTAACTATGGCTACACCTTC

clone_size: few
j_call: TRBJ2-2
d_call: NA
v_call: TRBV7-3
cdr3_aa: CASSLGRDTGELFF
cdr3_nt: TGTGCCAGCAGCTTGGGCAGGGACACCGGGGAGCTGTTTTTT

clone_size: NA
j_call: TRBJ2-4
d_call: NA
v_call: TRBV5-1
cdr3_aa: CASSLGYKAGAGNIQYF
cdr3_nt: TGCGCCAGCAGCTTGGGGTACAAAGCGGGTGCGGGAAACATTCAGTACTTC

clone_size: NA
j_call: TRBJ2-3
d_call: TRBD2
v_call: TRBV5-1
cdr3_aa: CASSRGTSALPGADTQYF
cdr3_nt: TGCGCCAGCAGCAGAGGGACTAGCGCTTTACCAGGGGCAGATACGCAGTATTTT

clone_size: NA
j_call: TRBJ2-7
d_call: TRBD2
v_call: TRBV28
cdr3_aa: CASSGGGLSYEQYF
cdr3_nt: TGTGCCAGCAGCGGGGGGGGCTTATCCTACGAGCAGTACTTC

clone_size: NA
j_call: TRBJ1-3
d_call: NA
v_call: TRBV3-1/TRBV3-2
cdr3_aa: CASSQSSGGAGNTIYF
cdr3_nt: TGTGCCAGCAGCCAATCCTCCGGGGGTGCTGGAAACACCATATATTTT

clone_size: NA
j_call: TRBJ2-1
d_call: TRBD2
v_call: TRBV10-3
cdr3_aa: CAISWTSGPNNEQFF
cdr3_nt: TGTGCCATCAGTTGGACTAGCGGCCCTAACAATGAGCAGTTCTTC

clone_size: NA
j_call: TRBJ2-7
d_call: TRBD2
v_call: TRBV4-2
cdr3_aa: CASSQDRRGGSYEQYF
cdr3_nt: TGTGCCAGCAGCCAAGATCGGCGCGGGGGCTCCTACGAGCAGTACTTC

clone_size: NA
j_call: TRBJ1-2
d_call: NA
v_call: TRBV3-1/TRBV3-2
cdr3_aa: CASSQDWGPNYGYTF
cdr3_nt: TGTGCCAGCAGCCAAGATTGGGGGCCCAATTATGGCTACACCTTC

clone_size: NA
j_call: TRBJ1-6
d_call: TRBD1
v_call: TRBV5-6
cdr3_aa: CASSPTDRGNSPLHF
cdr3_nt: TGTGCCAGCAGCCCGACTGACAGGGGAAATTCACCCCTCCACTTT

clone_size: few
j_call: TRBJ2-7
d_call: NA
v_call: TRBV5-1
cdr3_aa: CASSLTEPSYEQYF
cdr3_nt: TGCGCCAGCAGTTTAACAGAGCCTTCCTACGAGCAGTACTTC

clone_size: NA
j_call: TRBJ1-5
d_call: NA
v_call: TRBV6-2/TRBV6-3
cdr3_aa: CASSYPPFGDHNQPQHF
cdr3_nt: TGTGCCAGCAGTTACCCCCCTTTCGGGGATCACAATCAGCCCCAGCATTTT